The next 32 T cell receptor beta chains were all read from a single sample in a study of shared clonotypes between healthy human individuals. Sequenced by immunoSEQ multiplex PCR; TCRdb stores in-frame clones only, minus some. Here the sample spans some 550,000 clones, approximately 97% being singletons. The sequenced material came from naive CD4+ T cells sorted from blood. Indicated subset: CD45RA+ positively selected. These receptors came from a woman in her 30s in good health.

This chain connects TRBV18 to TRBJ2-5; D may be TRBD2 (5 bases). The length of the CDR3 is 14 residues. V lost 3 bases, J lost 0 bases, and 8 bases lay in between. CDR1 and CDR2 (germline): KGHSH, LQKENI. CDR3 loop: CASSPLADQETQYF. DNA for the CDR3: TGTGCCAGCTCACCTCTAGCAGACCAAGAGACCCAGTACTTC. Based on the CDR3 plus reference TRBV18 and TRBJ2-5, the full variable domain is NAGVMQNPRHLVRRRGQEARLRCSPMKGHSHVYWYRQLPEEGLKFMVYLQKENIIDESGMPKERFSAEFPKEGPSILRIQQVVRGDSAAYFCASSPLADQETQYFGPGTRLLVL.

This chain uses TRBV2 with TRBJ2-1, with 8 bases aligning to TRBD1. This CDR3 has 13 residues. Germline trimming cut 8 bases from V and 10 bases from J; bases unmatched to any gene: 10. Germline values: CDR1 SNHLY, CDR2 FYNNEI. CDR3 bases: TGTGCCAGCTACGGACAGGGCCGTAGGGAGCAGTTCTTC. Protein product: CASYGQGRREQFF.

The chain links TRBV28 to TRBJ1-2; a weak D match, TRBD1 (6 bases). This CDR3 has 13 residues. CDR1 MDHEN and CDR2 SYDVKM come from the germline V gene. The ends were cut back, 6 bases at V and 1 base at J, with 9 bases in the middle. This CDR3 is CASSTGRNYGYTF. As DNA, the CDR3 is TGTGCCAGCAGCACAGGGCGTAACTATGGCTACACCTTC.

The chain employs TRBV11-2 and TRBJ2-4; D gene ambiguous. CDR1 SGHAT and CDR2 FQNNGV come from the germline V gene. The CDR3 runs to 17 residues. Between the trimmed V and J ends, which lost 4 bases and 0 bases, there was a span of 16 bases. This CDR3 is CASSSTQNPLAKNIQYF. The CDR3 bases are TGTGCCAGCAGCTCCACCCAAAATCCGCTAGCCAAAAACATTCAGTACTTC.

This chain links TRBV29-1 with TRBJ2-5; perhaps D is TRBD1 or TRBD2 (7 bases each). V lost 7 bases, J lost 2 bases, and 14 bases lay in between. The CDR3 contains 13 residues. Germline V gives CDR1 SQVTM, CDR2 ANQGSEA. This CDR3 is CSGKRDRQETQYF. CDR3 sequence (DNA): TGCAGCGGAAAGCGGGACAGACAAGAGACCCAGTACTTC. Filled out from reference TRBV29-1 and TRBJ2-5, the complete variable domain reads SAVISQKPSRDICQRGTSLTIQCQVDSQVTMMFWYRQQPGQSLTLIATANQGSEATYESGFVIDKFPISRPNLTFSTLTVSNMSPEDSSIYLCSGKRDRQETQYFGPGTRLLVL.

Here the CDR3 DNA reads TGTGCCATCAGCACCGACAGAACTTGGGGCTACACCTTC. Its translation is CAISTDRTWGYTF. The rearrangement uses TRBV10-3 and TRBJ1-2, with a possible D match to TRBD1 (5 bases). V was pared by 6 bases and J by 8 bases, with 16 bases between. Per germline, CDR1 ENHRY and CDR2 SYGVKD. The CDR3 has 13 amino acids.

The chain has TRBV5-1 and TRBJ2-5, with D perhaps being TRBD1 or TRBD2 (5 bases each). V was shortened by 3 bases and J by 2 bases, with 17 bases between the two germline ends. This CDR3 spans 16 amino acids. Germline CDR1 SGHRS, CDR2 YFSETQ. The CDR3 region is CASSSPGREEQETQYF. CDR3 nucleotide sequence: TGCGCCAGCAGCTCACCGGGACGTGAGGAGCAAGAGACCCAGTACTTC.

V gene TRBV25-1 combines with J gene TRBJ2-7, with unresolved D. The CDR3 has 14 residues. V lost 4 bases and J lost 2, with 12 bases in between. In germline, CDR1 is MGHDK, CDR2 SYGVNS. In nucleotides, the CDR3 is TGTGCCAGCAGTGGTCGCGATTTAGCCTACGAGCAGTACTTC. This sequence encodes CASSGRDLAYEQYF.

The genes are TRBV9 and TRBJ1-5; D unresolved. The ends were cut back, 5 bases at V and 8 bases at J, with 14 bases in the middle. This CDR3 has 13 amino acids. Per germline, CDR1 SGDLS and CDR2 YYNGEE. The CDR3 DNA is TGTGCCAGCAGGGACCATGAAAGGAAGCCCCAGCATTTT. Amino acid sequence: CASRDHERKPQHF.

The V gene is TRBV6-5, the J gene TRBJ2-3; D is perhaps TRBD1 or TRBD2 (6 bases each). CDR1 and CDR2 from the germline V gene are MNHEY and SVGAGI. This CDR3 spans 14 amino acids. Trimming took off 8 bases at V and 2 bases at J, with 14 bases between the two ends. The CDR3 DNA follows: TGTGCCAGCGTCGGGGGCCAAAACACAGATACGCAGTATTTT. Amino acid sequence: CASVGGQNTDTQYF.

Only one count was recorded for this clone. The chain links TRBV7-8 to TRBJ2-2; 9 bases match TRBD2. V lost 11 bases and J lost 5; bases outside the gene matches: 12. Germline V lookup: CDR1 SGHVS, CDR2 FQNEAQ. The length of the CDR3 is 15 residues. The CDR3: CAARGLAGRTGELFF. The CDR3 nucleotides are TGTGCCGCAAGAGGGCTAGCGGGACGGACCGGGGAGCTGTTTTTT.

The rearrangement uses TRBV18 and TRBJ2-6; tentatively, D is TRBD1 or TRBD2 (5 bases each). V lost 2 bases and J lost 0, with 17 bases in between. CDR1 is KGHSH, CDR2 LQKENI, per germline. The CDR3 consists of 19 residues. CDR3 coding DNA: TGTGCCAGCTCACCAAGCACCGGGACGGTGAGCTCTGGGGCCAACGTCCTGACTTTC. Translating it yields CASSPSTGTVSSGANVLTF.

This chain connects TRBV5-4 to TRBJ2-2; no clear D. With 0 bases removed from V and 1 base from J, the gap between germline ends came to 13 bases. Germline V lookup: CDR1 SGHNT, CDR2 YYREEE (reference sequence). The CDR3 loop spans 17 amino acids. The CDR3 sequence: CASSLDARPVNTGELFF. In nucleotides, the CDR3 is TGTGCCAGCAGCTTGGACGCGCGACCGGTGAACACCGGGGAGCTGTTTTTT.

This chain connects TRBV6-1 to TRBJ2-3; D perhaps matches TRBD1 (6 bases). This CDR3 is built from 13 residues. Germline CDR1 is MNHNS and CDR2 is SASEGT. Trimming took 6 bases from V and 7 from J, leaving 14 bases between them. The DNA of the CDR3 is TGTGCCAGCAGGAAACAACAGGGAAATACGCAGTATTTT. Its translation is CASRKQQGNTQYF.

V and J are TRBV19 and TRBJ1-5; no definite D call. The germline V and J ends were trimmed by 3 bases and 0 bases, with 6 bases remaining between them. CDR1 is LNHDA, CDR2 SQIVND, per germline (reference sequence). This CDR3 is built from 14 residues. The CDR3 coding sequence is TGTGCCAGTAGTATGAGGGTTAGCAATCAGCCCCAGCATTTT. Its protein is CASSMRVSNQPQHF.

This chain uses TRBV18 with TRBJ2-1; 8 bases map to TRBD1. The V gene end was trimmed by 3 bases and the J gene end by 7 bases; junction bases not matched to a gene: 5. The CDR3 loop spans 14 amino acids. Per the germline V gene, CDR1 is KGHSH and CDR2 is LQKENI. CDR3 coding DNA: TGTGCCAGCTCACCGGGACAGGCGGGGAATGAGCAGTTCTTC. This sequence encodes CASSPGQAGNEQFF.

This clone was seen only once. This sequence joins TRBV28 and TRBJ2-7, with D hard to call. V was cut by 11 bases and J by 5 bases, with 16 bases left in between. In germline, CDR1 is MDHEN, CDR2 SYDVKM. The CDR3 totals 12 residues. The CDR3 DNA reads as TGTGCCGTATGCCGGCTAGTAAACGAGCAGTACTTC. This translates into CAVCRLVNEQYF.

The V and J genes are TRBV11-2 and TRBJ2-2; D gene uncertain. CDR3 length equals 15 residues. With 7 bases removed from V and 1 base from J, the gap between germline ends came to 13 bases. Germline lookup yields CDR1 SGHAT and CDR2 FQNNGV. The CDR3 region has the DNA TGTGCCAGCATCCTGCGAGGCGGGAACACCGGGGAGCTGTTTTTT. It yields the protein CASILRGGNTGELFF.

The chain employs TRBV29-1 and TRBJ2-7; D possibly corresponds to TRBD1 (7 bases). Germline CDR1 SQVTM, CDR2 ANQGSEA. The CDR3 sequence is 14 residues long. V gave up 5 bases and J gave up 2 bases, with 16 bases separating them. The CDR3 spells CSVRGKQGAYEQYF. In DNA, the CDR3 is TGCAGCGTTCGGGGGAAGCAGGGGGCCTACGAGCAGTACTTC.

This chain connects TRBV28 to TRBJ1-3; D ambiguous. Per the germline V gene, CDR1 is MDHEN and CDR2 is SYDVKM. The CDR3 has 12 amino acids. The V gene lost 6 bases and the J gene lost 4 bases, with 7 bases spanning the gap. CDR3 sequence reads: CASSVGGNTIYF. CDR3 nucleotide sequence: TGTGCCAGCAGCGTGGGGGGAAACACCATATATTTT.

This chain joins TRBV27 and TRBJ1-2; TRBD1 aligns across 12 bases. The ends lost 3 bases at V and 7 bases at J; junction bases unmatched: 15. The germline V gene encodes CDR1 MNHEY and CDR2 SMNVEV (reference sequence). The CDR3 covers 18 residues. The CDR3: CASSFFAAGQGAGFGYTF. CDR3 coding DNA: TGTGCCAGCAGTTTTTTTGCTGCGGGACAGGGGGCAGGTTTTGGCTACACCTTC.

The chain has TRBV4-1 and TRBJ2-5, with a possible D match to TRBD1 (6 bases). CDR1 and CDR2 (germline): MGHRA, YSYEKL. Trimming left V 3 bases short and J 5 bases short, with 10 bases between. The CDR3 covers 13 residues. This chain's CDR3 is CASSHRGGETQYF. The CDR3 DNA is TGCGCCAGCAGCCACAGGGGTGGGGAGACCCAGTACTTC.

The genes are TRBV19 and TRBJ1-2, with TRBD1 as a possible D gene (5 bases). V lost 10 bases to trimming and J lost 2 bases, with 17 bases between them. Germline V gene lookup returns CDR1 LNHDA and CDR2 SQIVND (reference sequence). This CDR3 has 14 residues. DNA of the CDR3: TGTGCCACTAGACGTACGGGGGAGAACTATGGCTACACCTTC. Amino acid sequence: CATRRTGENYGYTF.

Written as DNA, the CDR3 is TGTGCCAGCAGTGTATATACAGTGAGGGGGCTAAATTCTGGGGCCAACGTCCTGACTTTC. Translating gives CASSVYTVRGLNSGANVLTF. J is TRBJ2-6 and V is TRBV27, with 7 bases aligning to TRBD1. CDR3 length equals 20 residues. Trimming at V came to 5 bases and at J to 1 base, leaving 17 bases not matched to a gene. CDR1 is MNHEY and CDR2 is SMNVEV in the germline V gene (reference sequence). The whole variable domain, remainder taken from reference TRBV27 and TRBJ2-6, is EAQVTQNPRYLITVTGKKLTVTCSQNMNHEYMSWYRQDPGLGLRQIYYSMNVEVTDKGDVPEGYKVSRKEKRNFPLILESPSPNQTSLYFCASSVYTVRGLNSGANVLTFGAGSRLTVL.

This chain links TRBV7-2 with TRBJ1-2; D not certain. V was trimmed by 2 bases and J by 2 bases, leaving 9 bases between them. The CDR3 runs 14 residues. Germline-derived CDR1 and CDR2 are SGHTA and FQGNSA. In DNA form, the CDR3 reads TGTGCCAGCAGCTTACAGAGAGACAACTATGGCTACACCTTC. Translating gives CASSLQRDNYGYTF.

The CDR3 protein is CASSPGQSMNTEAFF. CDR3 bases: TGTGCCAGCAGTCCGGGACAGTCCATGAACACTGAAGCTTTCTTT. J is TRBJ1-1 and V is TRBV28; 7 nucleotides align to TRBD1. Germline V gene sequence: CDR1 MDHEN, CDR2 SYDVKM. This CDR3 has 15 amino acids. After removal of 5 bases from V and 0 bases from J, the junction contained 6 bases not matched to a gene.

The chain joins TRBV2 to TRBJ2-5; D is unclear. TRBJ2-7 explains the end of the DNA better; the J call may be wrong. The CDR3 is 13 amino acids. Germline V gene lookup returns CDR1 SNHLY and CDR2 FYNNEI. The CDR3: CASMGVGSYEQYF. In DNA form, the CDR3 reads TGTGCCAGCATGGGCGTGGGATCCTACGAGCAGTACTTC.

The CDR3 DNA reads as TGTGCCAGCAGTCTTGGGACTACCCACGGGAATGAGCAGTTCTTC. This sequence encodes CASSLGTTHGNEQFF. The chain couples TRBV28 to TRBJ2-1; TRBD2 matches 7 bases. CDR3 length: 15 residues. Trimming removed 5 bases from V and 7 bases from J; junction bases left unmatched: 11. Germline CDR1 MDHEN, CDR2 SYDVKM.

The rearrangement uses TRBV7-2 and TRBJ2-3, with 12 bases aligning to TRBD2. This CDR3 contains 18 residues. Germline CDR1 and CDR2: SGHTA and FQGNSA. V dropped 7 bases and J dropped 8; count of bases not matched to a gene: 19. CDR3 sequence: CASKPGTSGREGMGTQYF. As DNA, the CDR3 is TGTGCCAGCAAGCCCGGGACTAGCGGGCGAGAGGGGATGGGTACGCAGTATTTT.

This chain links TRBV19 with TRBJ1-4, with 7 positions matching TRBD1. In germline, CDR1 is LNHDA, CDR2 SQIVND (reference sequence). There are 17 residues in the CDR3. Germline trimming cut 3 bases from V and 0 bases from J; bases unmatched to any gene: 7. The CDR3 spells CASSILRGLSTNEKLFF. The CDR3 DNA follows: TGTGCCAGTAGTATCTTAAGGGGGCTTTCAACTAATGAAAAACTGTTTTTT.

This sequence joins TRBV7-9 and TRBJ2-1; 14 bases are shared with TRBD2. The germline V gene encodes CDR1 SEHNR and CDR2 FQNEAQ (reference sequence). The CDR3 length is 15 residues. After removal of 6 bases from V and 8 bases from J, the junction contained 6 bases not matched to a gene. The CDR3 region is CASSSGLAGVYEQFF. CDR3 nucleotide sequence: TGTGCCAGCAGTTCGGGACTAGCGGGAGTCTATGAGCAGTTCTTC.

This rearrangement joins TRBV2 to TRBJ2-5; D gene unclear. Between the trimmed V and J ends, which lost 5 bases and 9 bases, there was a span of 13 bases. Germline V gene sequence: CDR1 SNHLY, CDR2 FYNNEI. This CDR3 has 12 residues. The DNA for the CDR3 is TGTGCCAGCAGTCAATGGGCCCGGGCCCAGTACTTC. Its protein product is CASSQWARAQYF.